This passage covers 25 T cell receptor beta chains from one sample sequenced in a study of T cell responses to AZD1222 COVID-19 vaccine. TCRdb keeps only in-frame clones here, not all; method: immunoSEQ multiplex PCR. Among tens of thousands of clones, 83% were seen once, and the ten largest hold approximately 1.2%. The sample in question was peripheral blood, obtained 28 days after the second AZD1222 dose. The receptors come from an adult who received the AZD1222 COVID-19 vaccine.

The chain links TRBV24-1 to TRBJ2-1; D is unclear. Trimming shortened V by 2 bases and J by 0 bases, and 10 bases separated the two germline ends. Germline CDR1 and CDR2: KGHDR and SFDVKD. The CDR3 is made up of 16 amino acids. The CDR3 DNA sequence: TGTGCCACCAGTGATTCAACTAAAAGCTCCTACAATGAGCAGTTCTTC. As protein: CATSDSTKSSYNEQFF.

J is TRBJ1-6 and V is TRBV30, with a possible D match to TRBD1 (6 bases). V gave up 2 bases and J gave up 3 bases, with 11 bases separating them. CDR1 GTSNPN and CDR2 SVGIG come from the germline V gene (reference sequence). The CDR3 loop spans 15 amino acids. The CDR3 sequence: CAWSPGQFYNSPLHF. The CDR3 nucleotides read TGTGCCTGGAGTCCCGGACAGTTCTATAATTCACCCCTCCACTTT.

This clone appeared once. The CDR3 region is CASTTGQGHGYTF. CDR3 DNA sequence: TGTGCCAGTACCACGGGACAGGGTCATGGCTACACCTTC. The chain recombines TRBV19 with TRBJ1-2, with 9 nucleotides matching TRBD1. CDR1 and CDR2 from the germline V gene are LNHDA and SQIVND (reference sequence). The V gene end was trimmed by 7 bases and the J gene end by 6 bases; junction bases not matched to a gene: 6. The CDR3 extends over 13 amino acids.

This clone was detected a few times. The V gene is TRBV28, the J gene TRBJ2-7; 8 bases map to TRBD1. The V gene end was trimmed by 3 bases and the J gene end by 3 bases; junction bases not matched to a gene: 10. The CDR3 sequence is 16 residues long. From germline, CDR1 is MDHEN and CDR2 SYDVKM. CDR3 protein: CASSLGQAEWGYEQYF. The CDR3 bases are TGTGCCAGCAGTTTGGGACAGGCTGAATGGGGCTACGAGCAGTACTTC.

V is TRBV2 and J is TRBJ1-4; the D is unclear. Germline V gives CDR1 SNHLY, CDR2 FYNNEI. V lost 11 bases and J lost 4, with 14 bases in between. There are 13 residues in the CDR3. CDR3 sequence reads: CAANRGHNEKLFF. The CDR3 DNA sequence: TGTGCCGCCAATCGCGGGCATAATGAAAAACTGTTTTTT.

This CDR3 is CASSLGLVNQPQHF. The CDR3 DNA reads TGTGCCAGCAGTTTAGGGCTGGTCAATCAGCCCCAGCATTTT. V gene TRBV28 combines with J gene TRBJ1-5, with D unclear. CDR1 MDHEN and CDR2 SYDVKM come from the germline V gene. V was pared by 2 bases and J by 3 bases, with 8 bases between. This CDR3 region has 14 residues.

The J gene is TRBJ2-3, the V gene TRBV28; maybe TRBD2 (7 bases). CDR1 is MDHEN and CDR2 is SYDVKM in the germline V gene. This CDR3 contains 15 residues. Deletions cut 7 bases from V and 5 bases from J, with 19 bases between. Here the CDR3 DNA reads TGTGCCAGCACCGTTGGGGGGGCCCGCGGAGATACGCAGTATTTT. Translating it yields CASTVGGARGDTQYF.

J is TRBJ2-3 and V is TRBV6-5, with 7 nucleotides matching TRBD2. Germline values: CDR1 MNHEY, CDR2 SVGAGI. The length of the CDR3 is 14 residues. V dropped 8 bases and J dropped 2; count of bases not matched to a gene: 7. The CDR3 DNA sequence: TGTGCCAGCGGCCTAGCGGTCCCCACAGATACGCAGTATTTT. This codes for CASGLAVPTDTQYF.

The V call is TRBV19, the J call TRBJ2-1; 7 nucleotides line up with TRBD1. The CDR3 covers 15 residues. Germline-derived CDR1 and CDR2 are LNHDA and SQIVND (reference sequence). Trimming took 5 bases from V and 0 from J; bases not matched to a gene: 4. The CDR3 sequence is CASSVQGPSYNEQFF. Here the CDR3 DNA reads TGTGCCAGTAGTGTACAGGGGCCCTCCTACAATGAGCAGTTCTTC.

The J gene is TRBJ2-5, the V gene TRBV6-2 or TRBV6-3; 8 bases map to TRBD2. CDR1 MNHEY and CDR2 SVGEGT come from the germline V gene. Losses at the gene ends were 2 bases for V and 2 bases for J; bases not matched to a gene: 7. The CDR3 has 16 residues. CDR3 sequence (DNA): TGTGCCAGCAGTTACGAGCGGGAGTTAGGACAAGAGACCCAGTACTTC. Translating gives CASSYERELGQETQYF.

The chain uses TRBV6-5 and TRBJ2-7, with D tentatively TRBD2 (5 bases). The CDR3 is made up of 13 amino acids. V lost 6 bases and J lost 2, with 11 bases in between. CDR1 and CDR2 (germline): MNHEY, SVGAGI. This CDR3 reads CASSPWGAYEQYF. As DNA, the CDR3 is TGTGCCAGCAGCCCGTGGGGAGCCTACGAGCAGTACTTC.

This clone appeared a single time. The chain uses TRBV5-1 and TRBJ1-4; no firm D call. Germline V CDR1 and CDR2: SGHRS, YFSETQ. The CDR3 is made up of 15 amino acids. The germline V and J ends were trimmed by 5 bases and 7 bases, with 18 bases remaining between them. The CDR3, as DNA: TGCGCCAGCAGTAGGGCGGCACTACGGGGTGAAAAACTGTTTTTT. It yields the protein CASSRAALRGEKLFF.

The chain carries TRBV6-1 and TRBJ1-3, with D maybe TRBD1 (5 bases). Looked up from germline, CDR1 is MNHNS and CDR2 is SASEGT. This CDR3 is 15 amino acids long. Between the trimmed V and J ends, which lost 7 bases and 4 bases, there was a span of 17 bases. This CDR3 reads CASTLLEGRGNTIYF. The CDR3 DNA reads as TGTGCCAGCACCCTTCTCGAGGGGCGAGGAAACACCATATATTTT.

J is TRBJ2-5 and V is TRBV11-2; D is possibly TRBD2 (6 bases). V lost 1 base to trimming and J lost 4 bases, with 13 bases between them. Germline lookup yields CDR1 SGHAT and CDR2 FQNNGV. CDR3 length: 15 amino acids. CDR3 in amino acids: CASSLVRGITETQYF. The CDR3 nucleotides read TGTGCCAGCAGCTTAGTTCGCGGGATAACAGAGACCCAGTACTTC.

As to this clone: Relative to the germline gene, one junction end is altered; a read error may explain this. V and J are TRBV7-7 and TRBJ2-4; 9 bases match TRBD1. The CDR3 runs to 13 residues. Germline V gene data show CDR1 as SSHAT and CDR2 as FNYEAQ (reference sequence). This chain's CDR3 is CASSTSPGTGLYF. CDR3 in DNA: TGTGCTAGCAGCACCTCCCCCGGGACAGGGTTGTACTTC.

A few counts support this clone. V gene TRBV9 combines with J gene TRBJ2-1; TRBD2 matches at 7 bases. J was trimmed by 10 bases and V by 0 bases; bases with no gene match: 13. The CDR3 sequence is 16 residues long. CDR1 and CDR2 (germline): SGDLS, YYNGEE. The CDR3: CASSVEGLAVRGEQFF. CDR3 DNA: TGTGCCAGCAGCGTAGAGGGGCTAGCGGTTAGAGGGGAGCAGTTCTTC. Based on the CDR3 plus reference TRBV9 and TRBJ2-1, the full variable domain is DSGVTQTPKHLITATGQRVTLRCSPRSGDLSVYWYQQSLDQGLQFLIQYYNGEERAKGNILERFSAQQFPDLHSELNLSSLELGDSALYFCASSVEGLAVRGEQFFGPGTRLTVL.

This clone was detected only a few times. The sample holds other DNA sequences that translate to the same CDR3. The CDR3 coding sequence is TGTGCCAGCAGTGACCGGGACAGTAATTCACCCCTCCACTTT. Encoded protein: CASSDRDSNSPLHF. The chain carries TRBV6-4 and TRBJ1-6, with 7 bases that match TRBD1. The CDR3 contains 14 residues. V shed 2 bases and J 6 bases; nucleotides not matched to a gene: 1. The germline gives CDR1 MRHNA, CDR2 SNTAGT.

The V and J genes are TRBV6-2 or TRBV6-3 and TRBJ2-7; maybe TRBD2 (6 bases). Between the trimmed V and J ends, which lost 4 bases and 5 bases, there was a span of 9 bases. Germline lookup yields CDR1 MNHEY and CDR2 SVGEGT. The CDR3 loop spans 12 amino acids. The CDR3 sequence: CASSLLANEQYF. In DNA form, the CDR3 reads TGTGCCAGCAGTTTACTAGCTAACGAGCAGTACTTC.

The chain links TRBV19 to TRBJ1-5, with D perhaps TRBD1 (5 bases). The CDR3 totals 14 residues. CDR1 LNHDA and CDR2 SQIVND come from the germline V gene (reference sequence). V shed 1 base and J shed 8 bases, with 12 bases lying between them. CDR3 coding DNA: TGTGCCAGTAGTATAGGTCCGGGGGGTGAGCCCCAGCATTTT. This encodes CASSIGPGGEPQHF.

CDR3 amino acids: CASSLAVRNSPLHF. The CDR3 DNA sequence: TGTGCCAGCAGCTTGGCGGTCCGGAATTCACCCCTCCACTTT. The J gene is TRBJ1-6, the V gene TRBV5-4, with D hard to call. Looked up from germline, CDR1 is SGHNT and CDR2 is YYREEE (reference sequence). The ends were cut back, 0 bases at V and 7 bases at J, with 8 bases in the middle. The CDR3 runs to 14 residues.

The V and J genes are TRBV29-1 and TRBJ2-1, with D possibly being TRBD2 (5 bases). This CDR3 has 16 residues. The V end was cut by 1 base, the J end by 4 bases, with 17 bases between. The germline V gene encodes CDR1 SQVTM and CDR2 ANQGSEA. The CDR3 is CSVEAFGGWEYNEQFF. The CDR3, as DNA: TGCAGCGTTGAAGCTTTTGGCGGGTGGGAGTACAATGAGCAGTTCTTC.

J is TRBJ1-4 and V is TRBV4-3, with 10 bases matching TRBD1. The germline V gene has CDR1 LGHNA and CDR2 YSLEER. V shed 3 bases and J 8 bases; nucleotides not matched to a gene: 3. The CDR3 is 14 amino acids. CDR3 in DNA: TGCGCCAGCAGCCAGACAGGGGGCAAAGAAAAACTGTTTTTT. This sequence encodes CASSQTGGKEKLFF.

This chain joins TRBV6-5 and TRBJ1-1, with D perhaps matching TRBD1 (5 bases). Germline-derived CDR1 and CDR2 are MNHEY and SVGAGI. V lost 6 bases, J lost 8 bases, and 13 bases lay in between. The CDR3 runs 12 residues. The CDR3, as DNA: TGTGCCAGCAGGGGGGGTCGATGGGAAGCTTTCTTT. Translation gives CASRGGRWEAFF.

The chain links TRBV19 to TRBJ2-4, with D possibly matching TRBD2 (6 bases). CDR3 length equals 17 residues. The germline V gene has CDR1 LNHDA and CDR2 SQIVND (reference sequence). V was shortened by 4 bases and J by 6 bases, with 22 bases between the two germline ends. The CDR3 nucleotides are TGTGCCAGTAGTAGGACGGACGGGGCGGGGCGGAGAAACATTCAGTACTTC. It specifies CASSRTDGAGRRNIQYF.

This chain uses TRBV30 with TRBJ1-1, with TRBD1 as a possible D gene (5 bases). The germline CDR1 and CDR2 sequences are GTSNPN and SVGIG (reference sequence). The CDR3 runs 13 residues. V shed 0 bases and J shed 6 bases, with 11 bases lying between them. CDR3 sequence: CAWSVTRGAEAFF. As DNA, the CDR3 is TGTGCCTGGAGTGTCACCAGAGGGGCTGAAGCTTTCTTT.